This TCR beta chain was sequenced for a study of T cell changes during pregnancy in multiple sclerosis. TCRdb's copy holds only in-frame clones and misses some; the assay was immunoSEQ multiplex PCR. The sample contains 85,000 to 120,000 clones, about 90% of which appear only once. Deletions cut 6 bases from V and 2 bases from J, with 8 bases between. CDR1 is SQVTM, CDR2 ANQGSEA, per germline. The CDR3 is 13 residues long. This specimen was peripheral blood, taken before pregnancy. The chain is built from TRBV29-1 and TRBJ2-6; possible D gene TRBD2, 7 bases. The clonotype originates from a female donor with multiple sclerosis, enrolled in a pregnancy study. This CDR3 is CSVGGAGANVLTF. CDR3 DNA: TGCAGCGTAGGGGGGGCTGGGGCCAACGTCCTGACTTTC.